The entry below gives a single T cell receptor (beta chain) sequence along with its context. The record originates from a study of shared T cell receptors in the human thymus. The CDR3 is made up of 15 amino acids. Germline V gives CDR1 LGHNA, CDR2 YSLEER. V dropped 3 bases and J dropped 6 bases, with 15 bases sitting between them. Produced via immunoSEQ multiplex PCR; TCRdb's table is partial and in-frame only. The sample records hundreds of thousands of clones, around nine tenths being singletons. The same specimen was also included in a second study, on human thymus T cells. From that study: Surgeons resected thymus tissue during corrective heart surgery. Related research found strongly overlapping thymic repertoires in unrelated individuals.

V usage is TRBV4-3 and J usage is TRBJ2-1, with a possible D match to TRBD1 (5 bases). This clonotype was obtained from a boy under three years old with a congenital heart defect. Specimen: thymocytes. The CDR3 region has the DNA TGCGCCAGCAGCCACGAGGCATATAGGGGCAATGAGCAGTTCTTC. Amino acid sequence: CASSHEAYRGNEQFF.